The 12 T cell receptor delta chains below come from one sample, sequenced in a study of gammadelta T cells in human blood. TCRdb ran CATT on the RT-PCR reads. The sample comprises around 1,200 delta-chain clones, 48% of which are singletons, and less than 25% rests with the top ten. Material for sequencing was Vgamma9Vdelta2 gamma-delta T cells from adult blood. The source is a human donor.

By sample share, this clone is medium-sized. Other DNA sequences in this sample translate to the same CDR3. This chain uses TRDV2 with TRDJ1; 9 bases line up with TRDD3. Trimming removed 1 base from V and 2 bases from J; junction bases left unmatched: 10. Germline V gene sequence: CDR1 GEAIGNYY, CDR2 EKD. The CDR3 loop spans 17 amino acids. The DNA for the CDR3 is TGTGCCTGTGACACTATGCTGGGGGATCGGTATACCGATAAACTCATCTTT. This sequence encodes CACDTMLGDRYTDKLIF.

Remarks on this clone: This DNA translates differently at residue 6 from the TCRdb protein, which is that of a much larger clone; a read error is likely, and the protein shown is the DNA's own translation. This chain connects TRDV2 to TRDJ3, with D perhaps TRDD3 (6 bases). This CDR3 has 17 residues. Germline-derived CDR1 and CDR2 are GEAIGNYY and EKD. V shed 0 bases and J shed 0 bases, with 8 bases lying between them. CDR3 coding DNA: TGTGCCTGTGACACCCGGGGGAGCTCCTGGGACACCCGACAGATGTTTTTC. Its protein product is CACDTRGSSWDTRQMFF.

On this clone: This sequence may be a read error, since a much larger clone differs from it by one base. The identical CDR3 is also encoded by other nucleotide sequences in the sample. The chain couples TRDV2 to TRDJ1, with TRDD3 matching 7 bases. Per germline, CDR1 GEAIGNYY and CDR2 EKD. The J segment lost 10 bases and the V segment lost 0 bases, leaving 19 bases of the junction unmatched. The CDR3 covers 17 residues. CDR3 sequence: CACDTVGDWGPTIGLIF. CDR3 in DNA: TGTGCCTGTGACACCGTCGGAGACTGGGGACCGACTATCGGACTCATCTTT.

By proportion, this clone is medium-sized. The chain combines TRDV2 with TRDJ1, with 9 bases matching TRDD3. Trimming cost V 1 base and J 3 bases; bases outside gene matches: 5. The CDR3 runs 15 residues. Germline V gene sequence: CDR1 GEAIGNYY, CDR2 EKD. CDR3 DNA: TGTGCCTGTGACACGTACCCTGGGGGATCCGATAAACTCATCTTT. It encodes CACDTYPGGSDKLIF.

Within the sample, this clone is large (0.1 to 1%). Other DNA variants within this sample encode the same CDR3. V usage is TRDV2 and J usage is TRDJ1; TRDD3 agrees at 10 bases. Looked up from germline, CDR1 is GEAIGNYY and CDR2 is EKD. Unmatched junction bases numbered 17, after V lost 0 bases and J lost 2 bases. The CDR3 has 20 amino acids. For the CDR3, the DNA is TGTGCCTGTGACACCCTTAGAGAGCAGGGGGATACGGAGGGGACCGATAAACTCATCTTT. Translating it yields CACDTLREQGDTEGTDKLIF.

This clone was counted between two and nine times. This probably arose from a read error, given a far larger clone one base away. Other DNA sequences from this sample encode an identical CDR3 as well. J is TRDJ1 and V is TRDV2; 9 bases map to TRDD3. Germline V lookup: CDR1 GEAIGNYY, CDR2 EKD. Losses at the gene ends were 0 bases for V and 0 bases for J; bases not matched to a gene: 22. This CDR3 has 22 amino acids. DNA of the CDR3: TGTGCCTGTGACACCGTGGGGCCTTCCGCACTTGGGGATACGGAGTACACCGATAAACTCATCTTT. Amino acids: CACDTVGPSALGDTEYTDKLIF.

Concerning this clone: Since a far larger clone is one base different, this is likely a read error. The J gene is TRDJ3, the V gene TRDV2; D gene uncertain. Trimming pared 1 base from V and 0 bases from J, leaving 15 bases between. The CDR3 length is 19 residues. CDR1 is GEAIGNYY, CDR2 EKD, per germline. The DNA of the CDR3 is TGTGCCTGTGACACGATGGTGACTCCGTCCTCCTGGGACACCCGACAGATGTTTTTC. Translated, it gives CACDTMVTPSSWDTRQMFF.

This clone is labeled as large (0.1 to 1%). The gene calls are TRDV2 and TRDJ1; 7 bases map to TRDD3. The germline V gene encodes CDR1 GEAIGNYY and CDR2 EKD. V was pared by 2 bases and J by 1 base, with 3 bases of the junction left unmatched. This CDR3 comprises 14 residues. This chain's CDR3 is CACDSWGSTDKLIF. CDR3 nucleotides: TGTGCCTGTGACAGTTGGGGGAGCACCGATAAACTCATCTTT.

This clone was detected only once. This likely traces to a read error, being one base from a far larger clone. Within the sample, other DNA sequences also encode this same CDR3. The chain carries TRDV2 and TRDJ1, with 10 nucleotides matching TRDD3. V lost 0 bases and J lost 8; bases outside the gene matches: 20. CDR1 is GEAIGNYY and CDR2 is EKD in the germline V gene. The CDR3 is 19 amino acids. The CDR3, as DNA: TGTGCCTGTGACACCCTCGTACTGGGGGATCCACATCGGGTTACAAAACTCATCTTT. Encoded protein: CACDTLVLGDPHRVTKLIF.

Sample share makes this clone large. This chain connects TRDV2 to TRDJ1, with D tentatively TRDD3 (6 bases). The CDR3 totals 16 residues. V was trimmed by 0 bases and J by 0 bases, leaving 13 bases between them. Germline CDR1 GEAIGNYY, CDR2 EKD. The CDR3 sequence: CACDTVGISYTDKLIF. The CDR3 region has the DNA TGTGCCTGTGACACCGTGGGGATCTCGTACACCGATAAACTCATCTTT.

On this clone itself: This DNA translates differently at residue 12 from the TCRdb protein, which is that of a much larger clone; a read error is likely, and the protein shown is the DNA's own translation. The chain uses TRDV2 and TRDJ1, with D maybe TRDD3 (5 bases). The germline V and J ends were trimmed by 2 bases and 2 bases, with 29 bases remaining between them. The CDR3 sequence is 20 residues long. Germline-derived CDR1 and CDR2 are GEAIGNYY and EKD. The CDR3 reads CACDNLGFDLAAWETDKLIF. DNA of the CDR3: TGTGCCTGTGACAATTTGGGATTTGATCTTGCAGCCTGGGAGACCGATAAACTCATCTTT.

Comment on this clone: A much larger clone differs by one base, so this may be a read error. Other nucleotide sequences in the sample specify the same CDR3. The chain links TRDV2 to TRDJ1; 8 nucleotides match TRDD3. The V and J ends lost 3 bases and 3 bases, in that order; junction bases with no gene match: 8. The CDR3 runs to 15 residues. Germline V gene lookup returns CDR1 GEAIGNYY and CDR2 EKD. The CDR3 spells CACDSLLGASDKLIF. CDR3 nucleotide sequence: TGTGCCTGTGACTCCTTACTGGGGGCCTCCGATAAACTCATCTTT.